One TCR beta chain is described in this entry. The record originates from a study of regulatory T cells in long-lasting Graves disease. The CDR3 runs 15 residues. Trimming removed 4 bases from V and 4 bases from J, with 16 bases in between. Germline V gene lookup returns CDR1 MNHGY and CDR2 SVAAGI. HTBI primers from iRepertoire and Arm-PCR of CDR3 regions yielded the TCR beta libraries. In TCRdb, the multiplex PCR reads were re-called with MiXCR into one record per CDR3 protein. The repertoire holds hundreds of thousands of distinct CDR3 sequences, with around 17% as singletons. Time point specified: newly diagnosed GD, antithyroid drugs for less than 3 months. PBMCs provided the RNA from which the TCR library was made. These data were likewise used in another study, on T cells in Graves' hyperthyroidism and ophthalmopathy. This second report adds: First-round RT-PCR targeting the TCR CDR3 was performed with the HTBI primer set.

This rearrangement joins TRBV6-9 to TRBJ1-1; the D gene is possibly TRBD1 (5 bases). The TCR originated in a woman aged 30 to 39 with Graves disease. The sample was peripheral blood mononuclear cells (PBMCs), taken at new diagnosis, from a patient treated with antithyroid drugs. The CDR3, as DNA: TGTGCCAGCAGTTCCTTGACAGTCACCCGCACTGAAGCTTTCTTT. Amino acid sequence: CASSSLTVTRTEAFF.